The clone carrying this T cell receptor (beta chain) turned up a few times. Germline V gene sequence: CDR1 MDHEN, CDR2 SYDVKM. The CDR3 covers 13 residues. The germline V and J ends were trimmed by 2 bases and 11 bases, with 13 bases remaining between them. Primers included in the PCR were 60 Vbeta and 13 Jbeta primers. Repertoires were generated with immunoSEQ multiplex PCR, while TCRdb's copy carries only in-frame clones and drops some. The sample shows some 120,000 clones, over 6.5% of them seen only once. This entry comes from a study of cytomegalovirus exposure and HLA in healthy donors. The V call is TRBV28, the J call TRBJ2-4; no clear D gene. This receptor was obtained from a woman in her thirties or forties in good health and CMV-seropositive. Source material: PBMCs. The CDR3 here is CASSLGHRKVQYF. CDR3 bases: TGTGCCAGCAGTTTAGGGCATCGGAAGGTTCAGTACTTC.